Listed below are T cell receptor beta chains from one sample, sequenced in a study of cytomegalovirus exposure and HLA in healthy donors. This table comes from immunoSEQ multiplex PCR, and its TCRdb copy is limited to in-frame clones, with some not included. The sample lists roughly 120,000 clones; around 83% were seen once. Sample: PBMCs. The receptors were gathered from a woman aged 60-75 years in good health and CMV-seropositive. Both conserved end residues are part of each CDR3. D genes are given only for firm matches. Clone size is not always given. Where it is, it says once, few, many or a class for expanded clones.

j_call v_call d_call clone_size cdr3_length cdr3_aa cdr3_nt
TRBJ2-1 TRBV4-1 TRBD2 many 14 CASSRLAVTDEQFF TGCGCCAGCAGCCGACTAGCGGTGACGGATGAGCAGTTCTTC
TRBJ2-1 TRBV2 - - 11 CASSRDNEQFF TGTGCCAGCAGCAGGGATAATGAGCAGTTCTTC
TRBJ2-7 TRBV7-2 TRBD2 - 15 CASSLVASGSYEQYF TGTGCCAGCAGCTTAGTCGCTAGCGGGAGCTACGAGCAGTACTTC
TRBJ2-5 TRBV18 TRBD1 once 14 CASSPRQGMETQYF TGTGCCAGCTCACCCCGACAGGGAATGGAGACCCAGTACTTC
TRBJ2-1 TRBV5-6 TRBD1 - 13 CASSQTGGNEQFF TGTGCCAGCAGCCAGACAGGGGGCAATGAGCAGTTCTTC
TRBJ2-7 TRBV27 TRBD2 - 14 CASGIAGPLVEQYF TGTGCCAGTGGAATAGCGGGGCCTCTTGTCGAGCAGTACTTC
TRBJ2-7 TRBV7-9 TRBD2 - 17 CASSSYRATTSAYEQYF TGTGCCAGCAGCTCCTACCGGGCGACGACTAGCGCCTACGAGCAGTACTTC
TRBJ2-7 TRBV15 TRBD2 - 15 CATSREAGGSYEQYF TGTGCCACCAGCAGGGAGGCGGGAGGCTCCTACGAGCAGTACTTC
TRBJ2-1 TRBV5-4 TRBD2 - 15 CASSLVGGGPGEQFF TGTGCCAGCAGCTTGGTGGGGGGAGGGCCAGGTGAGCAGTTCTTC
TRBJ1-3 TRBV4-1 TRBD1 few 15 CASSKRTGVGNTIYF TGCGCCAGCAGCAAGCGGACAGGGGTAGGAAACACCATATATTTT
TRBJ2-5 TRBV6-5 - - 15 CASSFGGQIQETQYF TGTGCCAGCAGTTTCGGGGGACAGATCCAAGAGACCCAGTACTTC
TRBJ2-2 TRBV7-2 - - 13 CASSLRLTGELFF TGTGCCAGCAGCTTACGACTCACCGGGGAGCTGTTTTTT
TRBJ2-7 TRBV5-5 - - 15 CASSLALGAVYEQYF TGTGCCAGCAGCTTGGCTCTGGGAGCGGTCTACGAGCAGTACTTC
TRBJ2-1 TRBV27 - - 11 CASSAYHEQFF TGTGCCAGCAGTGCCTATCATGAGCAGTTCTTC
TRBJ2-1 TRBV5-1 - - 11 CASSEDYEQFF TGCGCCAGCAGCGAAGACTACGAGCAGTTCTTC
TRBJ1-2 TRBV28 TRBD1 - 12 CASSWTGYGYTF TGTGCCAGCAGTTGGACAGGTTATGGCTACACCTTC
TRBJ2-7 TRBV5-1 - - 15 CASSFDGELGYEQYF TGCGCCAGCAGCTTCGACGGAGAGTTGGGTTACGAGCAGTACTTC
TRBJ1-1 TRBV6-6 TRBD1 once 13 CASSAGTDTEAFF TGTGCCAGCAGTGCCGGGACAGACACTGAAGCTTTCTTT
TRBJ1-1 TRBV7-2 - once 15 CASSLLAVQNTEAFF TGTGCCAGCAGCTTACTTGCGGTCCAGAACACTGAAGCTTTCTTT
TRBJ1-1 TRBV18 TRBD1 few 15 CASSPWDSVNTEAFF TGTGCCAGCTCACCATGGGACAGCGTGAACACTGAAGCTTTCTTT
TRBJ2-7 TRBV28 - - 14 CASSISVEAYEQYF TGTGCCAGCAGTATTTCGGTAGAAGCCTACGAGCAGTACTTC
TRBJ2-2 TRBV4-2 TRBD1 few 14 CASRRQGNTGELFF TGTGCCAGCAGACGACAGGGGAACACCGGGGAGCTGTTTTTT
TRBJ1-5 TRBV21-1 - - 15 CASSGRTGEYQPQHF TGTGCCAGCAGCGGCCGGACAGGAGAGTATCAGCCCCAGCATTTT
TRBJ1-3 TRBV4-1 - few 17 CASSQDSITDSGNTIYF TGCGCCAGCAGCCAAGACTCTATAACAGACTCTGGAAACACCATATATTTT
TRBJ2-2 TRBV2 TRBD1 few 15 CASNPGQGGTGELFF TGTGCCAGCAACCCGGGACAGGGGGGCACCGGGGAGCTGTTTTTT
TRBJ2-3 TRBV5-1 TRBD2 - 15 CASSLEGLAVGTRYF TGCGCCAGCAGCTTGGAGGGACTAGCGGTTGGTACGCGGTATTTT
TRBJ2-1 TRBV7-9 TRBD2 - 13 CASSSRGGNEQFF TGTGCCAGCAGCTCCCGGGGAGGGAATGAGCAGTTCTTC
TRBJ2-7 TRBV4-2 TRBD2 - 16 CASSPRGERDAYEQYF TGTGCCAGCAGCCCAAGAGGCGAGCGGGACGCCTACGAGCAGTACTTC
TRBJ2-3 TRBV5-1 TRBD2 - 16 CASSSTSGWGLDTQYF TGCGCCAGCAGTTCGACTAGCGGGTGGGGTCTCGATACGCAGTATTTT
TRBJ2-5 TRBV18 TRBD1 - 15 CASSPRQGDQETQYF TGTGCCAGCTCACCACGACAGGGAGACCAAGAGACCCAGTACTTC
TRBJ1-6 TRBV9 TRBD1 - 16 CASSARSTGGDSPLHF TGTGCCAGCAGCGCCAGATCAACAGGGGGCGATTCACCCCTCCACTTT
TRBJ1-2 TRBV7-2 - - 14 CASSLGGVNYGYTF TGTGCCAGCAGCTTGGGGGGGGTCAACTATGGCTACACCTTC
TRBJ2-5 TRBV5-1 - - 13 CASSPGFGETQYF TGCGCCAGCAGCCCGGGTTTCGGAGAGACCCAGTACTTC
TRBJ1-1 TRBV10-1 - - 13 CASRGQLNTEAFF TGCGCCAGCAGGGGACAACTGAACACTGAAGCTTTCTTT
TRBJ2-7 TRBV19 TRBD1 - 14 CASSRTGKLYEQYF TGTGCCAGTAGTCGGACAGGGAAGCTCTACGAGCAGTACTTC
TRBJ2-1 TRBV7-9 - once 14 CSSSDGGSYNEQFF TGTTCCAGCAGCGACGGAGGGTCCTACAATGAGCAGTTCTTC
TRBJ2-5 TRBV11-2 - once 13 CASSLGPQETQYF TGTGCCAGCAGCTTAGGGCCACAAGAGACCCAGTACTTC
TRBJ2-5 TRBV5-1 TRBD2 - 17 CASSLEASGHASATQYF TGCGCCAGCAGCTTGGAGGCTAGCGGGCACGCGAGCGCGACCCAGTACTTC
TRBJ2-1 TRBV5-6 - - 12 CASLPGSDEQFF TGTGCCAGCCTTCCCGGGTCGGATGAGCAGTTCTTC
TRBJ2-1 TRBV18 - - 15 CASSPNSGPRGEQFF TGTGCCAGCTCACCCAATTCAGGTCCGCGGGGTGAGCAGTTCTTC
TRBJ1-1 TRBV6-5 TRBD1 - 15 CASSYAGTVNTEAFF TGTGCCAGCAGCTACGCCGGGACAGTGAACACTGAAGCTTTCTTT
TRBJ1-1 TRBV27 TRBD1 - 14 CASSSPSGTGVAFF TGTGCCAGCAGTAGCCCCTCCGGGACAGGGGTAGCTTTCTTT
TRBJ1-5 TRBV6-5 - - 14 CASSILSQDQPQHF TGTGCCAGCAGCATCCTCAGTCAGGATCAGCCCCAGCATTTT
TRBJ2-3 TRBV10-3 - - 16 CAISELMRSSTDTQYF TGTGCCATCAGTGAATTGATGAGATCTAGCACAGATACGCAGTATTTT
TRBJ2-1 TRBV9 TRBD2 - 17 CASSVGFSGYTYNEQFF TGTGCCAGCAGCGTTGGTTTTAGCGGGTATACCTACAATGAGCAGTTCTTC
TRBJ2-7 TRBV4-1 - - 15 CASSPLGEMKGEQYF TGCGCCAGCAGCCCGCTAGGGGAAATGAAGGGCGAGCAGTACTTC
TRBJ2-3 TRBV19 TRBD1 - 16 CASSIVGGARTDTQYF TGTGCCAGTAGTATCGTAGGGGGCGCCCGCACAGATACGCAGTATTTT
TRBJ2-2 TRBV10-3 TRBD2 - 19 CAIRIMGLAGEIGTGELFF TGTGCCATCAGGATAATGGGACTAGCGGGAGAAATTGGCACCGGGGAGCTGTTTTTT
TRBJ2-7 TRBV9 - - 16 CASSPRQLLSSYEQYF TGTGCCAGCAGCCCCAGACAGCTTCTAAGCTCCTACGAGCAGTACTTC
TRBJ2-7 TRBV11-2 - - 15 CASSLQGMASYEQYF TGTGCCAGCAGCTTACAGGGGATGGCGAGCTACGAGCAGTACTTC
TRBJ2-1 TRBV7-9 TRBD2 once 15 CSSSSPGLAINEQFF TGTTCCAGCAGCTCGCCGGGACTAGCGATAAATGAGCAGTTCTTC
TRBJ1-5 TRBV5-6 - - 17 CASSSGERGNLNQPQHF TGTGCCAGCAGTTCGGGGGAGAGGGGAAATCTGAATCAGCCCCAGCATTTT